The 11 T cell receptor beta chains given below trace back to one sample, sequenced in a study of cytomegalovirus exposure and HLA in healthy donors. This PCR relied on a set of 60 Vbeta primers and 13 Jbeta primers. The assay was immunoSEQ multiplex PCR, and TCRdb's table has in-frame clones only and misses some. Of approximately 120,000 clones in the sample, 73% are singletons; the top ten hold 8.4%. Material: PBMCs. The source is a man in his forties or fifties in good health and CMV-seronegative.

J is TRBJ2-2 and V is TRBV27, with D tentatively TRBD1 (6 bases). This CDR3 has 14 residues. Trimming took off 8 bases at V and 5 bases at J, with 15 bases between the two ends. The germline gives CDR1 MNHEY, CDR2 SMNVEV (reference sequence). The DNA for the CDR3 is TGTGCCAGCGGGTGGACAGCCACTACCGGGGAGCTGTTTTTT. It is translated as CASGWTATTGELFF.

This sequence joins TRBV6-1 and TRBJ1-4; 7 bases line up with TRBD1. Per germline, CDR1 MNHNS and CDR2 SASEGT. The CDR3 has 14 amino acids. The trim removed 5 bases at V and 7 bases at J, leaving 7 bases unmatched. The CDR3 DNA sequence: TGTGCCAGCAGTTCGGACAGGTTGCGTGAAAAACTGTTTTTT. Protein: CASSSDRLREKLFF.

The V call is TRBV6-5, the J call TRBJ1-3; D gene uncertain. This CDR3 has 16 amino acids. Germline CDR1 is MNHEY and CDR2 is SVGAGI. Trimming stripped 0 bases from V and 4 bases from J, with 13 bases between. The DNA for the CDR3 is TGTGCCAGCAGTTACTCTGGCCAGGCCGGAGGAAACACCATATATTTT. Translated: CASSYSGQAGGNTIYF.

The J gene is TRBJ2-5, the V gene TRBV7-3, with D possibly being TRBD1 (5 bases). The CDR3 covers 15 residues. Germline CDR1 reads SGHTA; CDR2 reads FQGTGA. V was shortened by 2 bases and J by 1 base, with 11 bases between the two germline ends. CDR3 sequence (DNA): TGTGCCAGCAGCTTACAAGGGGTGCCCCAAGAGACCCAGTACTTC. It specifies CASSLQGVPQETQYF.

The chain links TRBV5-1 to TRBJ2-7, with TRBD1 matching over 7 bases. V shed 3 bases and J 6 bases; nucleotides not matched to a gene: 6. The CDR3 extends over 13 amino acids. Germline-derived CDR1 and CDR2 are SGHRS and YFSETQ. The CDR3 region is CASSWGRQGEQYF. In nucleotides, the CDR3 is TGCGCCAGCAGCTGGGGCCGACAGGGCGAGCAGTACTTC.

This clone was seen a handful of times. The genes are TRBV6-6 and TRBJ2-3; D remains unclear. V lost 1 base and J 0 bases, leaving 5 bases between the germline ends. The CDR3 runs 14 residues. CDR1 is MNHNY, CDR2 SVGAGI, per germline (reference sequence). The CDR3 DNA is TGTGCCAGCAGTTACTTCCCTAGCACAGATACGCAGTATTTT. It codes for CASSYFPSTDTQYF.

This clone was observed once. This sequence joins TRBV10-3 and TRBJ1-5; 9 bases match TRBD1. Germline CDR1 reads ENHRY; CDR2 reads SYGVKD. The CDR3 runs 13 residues. V was clipped by 6 bases and J by 5 bases; unmatched bases: 2. The CDR3 region is CAIRDRGDQPQHF. CDR3 in DNA: TGTGCCATCAGAGACAGGGGGGATCAGCCCCAGCATTTT.

The gene calls are TRBV6-6 and TRBJ1-2; TRBD1 matches at 8 bases. CDR3 length: 16 residues. The germline CDR1 and CDR2 sequences are MNHNY and SVGAGI (reference sequence). Trimming took 0 bases from V and 3 from J; bases not matched to a gene: 6. CDR3 nucleotide sequence: TGTGCCAGCAGTTACTCTCGGGACAGGCTTCACTATGGCTACACCTTC. Translation gives CASSYSRDRLHYGYTF.

This chain links TRBV5-1 with TRBJ2-3, with TRBD2 identical over 7 bases. V was clipped by 0 bases and J by 1 base; unmatched bases: 5. This CDR3 is built from 16 residues. Germline V gene data show CDR1 as SGHRS and CDR2 as YFSETQ. CDR3 in amino acids: CASSLDSGPGTDTQYF. DNA of the CDR3: TGCGCCAGCAGCTTGGATAGCGGGCCCGGCACAGATACGCAGTATTTT.

This chain uses TRBV6-1 with TRBJ2-5, with D possibly matching TRBD1 (5 bases). The assigned J gene may be wrong: the sequence end matches TRBJ2-7 better. The CDR3 runs 13 residues. Germline V lookup: CDR1 MNHNS, CDR2 SASEGT. This CDR3 is CAATRTLSYEQYF. The CDR3 DNA sequence: TGTGCCGCGACCAGGACACTCTCCTACGAGCAGTACTTC.

The chain couples TRBV9 to TRBJ2-3; the match to TRBD2 covers 7 bases. This CDR3 comprises 16 residues. Germline CDR1 reads SGDLS; CDR2 reads YYNGEE. Germline trimming cut 4 bases from V and 1 base from J; bases unmatched to any gene: 9. The CDR3 DNA reads TGTGCCAGCAGCCGTGGGGGGGGGAGTGGCACAGATACGCAGTATTTT. Protein product: CASSRGGGSGTDTQYF.